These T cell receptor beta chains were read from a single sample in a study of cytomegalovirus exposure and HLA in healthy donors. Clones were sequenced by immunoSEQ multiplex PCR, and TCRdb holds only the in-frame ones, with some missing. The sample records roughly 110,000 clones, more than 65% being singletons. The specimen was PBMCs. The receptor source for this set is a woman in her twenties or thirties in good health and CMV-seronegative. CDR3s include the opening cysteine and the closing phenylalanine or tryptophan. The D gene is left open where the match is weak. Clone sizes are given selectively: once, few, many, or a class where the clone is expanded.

DNA: TGTGCCAGCAGAGGAGAGAGTAACTATGGCTACACCTTC; CDR3: CASRGESNYGYTF; D: .; size: .; V: TRBV27; J: TRBJ1-2
DNA: TGTGCCAGCAGCCCTCGTCGTGGGGCCGAGCAGTACTTC; CDR3: CASSPRRGAEQYF; D: .; size: few; V: TRBV11-3; J: TRBJ2-7
DNA: TGTGCCTGGAATAAGCACAGGGACCGGGGCTACACCTTC; CDR3: CAWNKHRDRGYTF; D: .; size: .; V: TRBV30; J: TRBJ1-2
DNA: TGTGCCAGCAGTTACTCGGCGGGTGCAGCTTTCTTT; CDR3: CASSYSAGAAFF; D: .; size: .; V: TRBV6-5; J: TRBJ1-1
DNA: TGTGCCACCATGGGTATGGGGGGGCTCTACCCTGAGCAGTTCTTC; CDR3: CATMGMGGLYPEQFF; D: .; size: few; V: TRBV15; J: TRBJ2-1
DNA: TGTGCCAGCAGTTTAGGGGGGGAAAACTATGGCTACACCTTC; CDR3: CASSLGGENYGYTF; D: .; size: .; V: TRBV27; J: TRBJ1-2
DNA: TGTGCCAGCAGCCTCACATTTCGGAGTAGCGAGGACACAGATACGCAGTATTTT; CDR3: CASSLTFRSSEDTDTQYF; D: .; size: .; V: TRBV9; J: TRBJ2-3
DNA: TGTGCCAGCAGCCTAGGACATTTAACTGAAGCTTTCTTT; CDR3: CASSLGHLTEAFF; D: .; size: .; V: TRBV14; J: TRBJ1-1
DNA: TGTGCCAGCAGTGATCCGGAGGGACAGTCAAACACTGAAGCTTTCTTT; CDR3: CASSDPEGQSNTEAFF; D: TRBD1; size: many; V: TRBV25-1; J: TRBJ1-1
DNA: TGTGCCAGCTCACCACCAGGAGCGTCTGGAAACACCATATATTTT; CDR3: CASSPPGASGNTIYF; D: .; size: few; V: TRBV18; J: TRBJ1-3
DNA: TGTGCCAGCAGCCCAGTAGACTTCAGCGATCAGCCCCAGCATTTT; CDR3: CASSPVDFSDQPQHF; D: .; size: few; V: TRBV27; J: TRBJ1-5
DNA: TGTGCCAGCAGCTTAGGAGGGTCGCAGCCAGCTTTCTTT; CDR3: CASSLGGSQPAFF; D: .; size: few; V: TRBV7-9; J: TRBJ1-1
DNA: TGTGCCAGCAGTTACTCGGGGACATTCGCGAACACTGAAGCTTTCTTT; CDR3: CASSYSGTFANTEAFF; D: .; size: .; V: TRBV6-5; J: TRBJ1-1
DNA: TGTGCCAGCAGCCCCGTGCGGGGATTGGATAATGAAAAACTGTTTTTT; CDR3: CASSPVRGLDNEKLFF; D: .; size: .; V: TRBV9; J: TRBJ1-4
DNA: TGCGCCAGCAGTTTCGCCGGGACTAGCGGGAGTTACGAGCAGTACTTC; CDR3: CASSFAGTSGSYEQYF; D: TRBD2; size: .; V: TRBV10-2; J: TRBJ2-7
DNA: TGCAGCGTTGAGGAGCGGGAGGGGAACGAGCAGTACTTC; CDR3: CSVEEREGNEQYF; D: TRBD2; size: .; V: TRBV29-1; J: TRBJ2-7
DNA: TGCGCCAGCAGCCTGGGACTAGCGGGGTACAATGAGCAGTTCTTC; CDR3: CASSLGLAGYNEQFF; D: TRBD2; size: .; V: TRBV4-3; J: TRBJ2-1
DNA: TGTGCCAGCAGTTTCCTGGGGGGTTTGGACACTGAAGCTTTCTTT; CDR3: CASSFLGGLDTEAFF; D: .; size: .; V: TRBV6-6; J: TRBJ1-1
DNA: TGTGCCAGCTCCCCTACAGGGGAGCCCCAGCATTTT; CDR3: CASSPTGEPQHF; D: TRBD1; size: once; V: TRBV18; J: TRBJ1-5
DNA: TGTGCCAGCAGCTTACTCCGAGGAAGTGAAAAACTGTTTTTT; CDR3: CASSLLRGSEKLFF; D: .; size: few; V: TRBV5-6; J: TRBJ1-4
DNA: TGTGCCAGCAGTTCCGTGGGAGGGTCCCTACTCCAGTTCTTC; CDR3: CASSSVGGSLLQFF; D: TRBD2; size: few; V: TRBV27; J: TRBJ2-1
DNA: TGTGCCAGCAGCCGCTGGAGGGATCCCCCTGAGCAGTTCTTC; CDR3: CASSRWRDPPEQFF; D: .; size: .; V: TRBV5-8; J: TRBJ2-1
DNA: TGTGCCAGCAGTTGGAGTGTGGACACCCAGGGCCAGCCCCAGCATTTT; CDR3: CASSWSVDTQGQPQHF; D: .; size: .; V: TRBV28; J: TRBJ1-5
DNA: TGTGCCAGCAGTGAAGCGAGACTCGGCTATGGCTACACCTTC; CDR3: CASSEARLGYGYTF; D: .; size: .; V: TRBV6-1; J: TRBJ1-2
DNA: TGTGCCAGCAGCGATTCTAGCGGAGGGGGAAGGAATGAGCAGTTCTTC; CDR3: CASSDSSGGGRNEQFF; D: .; size: .; V: TRBV13; J: TRBJ2-1
DNA: TGCAGCGTTCCCGGACAGGGTTCCTACGAGCAGTACTTC; CDR3: CSVPGQGSYEQYF; D: TRBD1; size: .; V: TRBV29-1; J: TRBJ2-7
DNA: TGCGCCAGCAGCCGCAGCGGGGAGAACTATGGCTACACCTTC; CDR3: CASSRSGENYGYTF; D: .; size: few; V: TRBV4-3; J: TRBJ1-2
DNA: TGTGCCAGCTCACTGGGGAGTAGCAATCAGCCCCAGCATTTT; CDR3: CASSLGSSNQPQHF; D: .; size: .; V: TRBV18; J: TRBJ1-5
DNA: TGTGCCAGTAGCTTCGCAGGGGGGAACGAGCAGTACTTC; CDR3: CASSFAGGNEQYF; D: .; size: .; V: TRBV19; J: TRBJ2-7
DNA: TGCGCCAGCAGACTGCCAGGGAACACTGAAGCTTTCTTT; CDR3: CASRLPGNTEAFF; D: .; size: once; V: TRBV5-1; J: TRBJ1-1
DNA: TGTGCCAGCAATCCGACAGGGGCCACAGATACGCAGTATTTT; CDR3: CASNPTGATDTQYF; D: TRBD1; size: .; V: TRBV6-1; J: TRBJ2-3
DNA: TGTGCCAGCAGTCTGACACAGGGACCGAACACTGAAGCTTTCTTT; CDR3: CASSLTQGPNTEAFF; D: .; size: .; V: TRBV6-6; J: TRBJ1-1
DNA: TGCGCCAGCCGGACAGGGCCCTCCTACGAGCAGTACTTC; CDR3: CASRTGPSYEQYF; D: TRBD1; size: few; V: TRBV5-1; J: TRBJ2-7
DNA: TGTGCCAGCAGTGGCAACAGTGTCTTTGAAAAACTGTTTTTT; CDR3: CASSGNSVFEKLFF; D: .; size: .; V: TRBV2; J: TRBJ1-4
DNA: TGTGCCAGCAGCCTCGGGACTAGCGGGAAAGAGACCCAGTACTTC; CDR3: CASSLGTSGKETQYF; D: TRBD2; size: once; V: TRBV4-2; J: TRBJ2-5
DNA: TGCGCCAGCAGCCCGACAGGGACAAGTGAAAAACTGTTTTTT; CDR3: CASSPTGTSEKLFF; D: TRBD1; size: .; V: TRBV5-1; J: TRBJ1-4
DNA: TGTGCCAGCAGCTTGGCACAGAACTACGAGCAGTACTTC; CDR3: CASSLAQNYEQYF; D: .; size: once; V: TRBV5-6; J: TRBJ2-7
DNA: TGTGCCAGCTCACTTTTATCGGGGGGCGAAGAGACCCAGTACTTC; CDR3: CASSLLSGGEETQYF; D: .; size: .; V: TRBV18; J: TRBJ2-5
DNA: TGTGCCAGCAGCCAGGACAGGGGTAGCGAAAAACTGTTTTTT; CDR3: CASSQDRGSEKLFF; D: TRBD1; size: .; V: TRBV7-2; J: TRBJ1-4
DNA: TGCAGCGTTGCTAGACAGGCTCTCAATGAGCAGTTCTTC; CDR3: CSVARQALNEQFF; D: .; size: .; V: TRBV29-1; J: TRBJ2-1